This T cell receptor beta chain comes out of a study of blood T cells in healthy people across ages. The table lists this clonotype with a count of one. Its specificity is unknown. A second PCR of roughly 7 to 11 cycles used a sample-barcoded 5' primer and a J-beta primer mix. TCRdb re-analysed the 5' RACE reads in MiXCR, keeping a single row per CDR3 protein. The data show about 900,000 distinct CDR3 sequences, 62% seen once. Overall study results and limits: Compared with aged donors, long-lived donors showed fewer expanded clones, suggesting selection.

The CDR3 is 16 amino acids. The chain employs TRBV21-1 and TRBJ1-6; the table's D call, TRBD1, was not checked against the DNA. TRBV21-1 is listed as a pseudogene. The clonotype originates from a man under 40 in good health. Sequences were obtained from blood. For the CDR3, the DNA is TGTGCCAGCAGCAACGGAGCTCGACAGAGGGGTTCACCCCTCCACTTT. Translated: CASSNGARQRGSPLHF.